What follows is one T cell receptor beta chain and its context. The data are from a study of blood T cell repertoires in COVID-19. Overall study: Researchers got acute and convalescent COVID-19 samples from the United States, Italy and Spain. PBMCs, B-cell-depleted T cells, or T cells were the source of the cDNA or gDNA that made up the material.

The authors' processing: Scientists estimated how many nucleated cells there were by amplifying reference gene primers. The repertoire was sequenced with immunoSEQ multiplex PCR; TCRdb's copy has only in-frame clones and lacks some. That table furnishes V, J and clone size, whereas the DNA furnished D and trimming. This table holds 95,000 to 100,000 clones, over 75% found once. V was pared by 7 bases and J by 2 bases, with 14 bases between. This CDR3 has 13 residues. Germline values: CDR1 SQVTM, CDR2 ANQGSEA. This sequence was found in a woman aged 25 to 39 with acute or convalescent COVID-19. V and J are TRBV29-1 and TRBJ1-2; TRBD1 is a possible D gene (6 bases). Sample: peripheral blood. The CDR3 sequence is CSASQQGNYGYTF. In DNA, the CDR3 is TGCAGCGCTTCTCAGCAGGGGAACTATGGCTACACCTTC.